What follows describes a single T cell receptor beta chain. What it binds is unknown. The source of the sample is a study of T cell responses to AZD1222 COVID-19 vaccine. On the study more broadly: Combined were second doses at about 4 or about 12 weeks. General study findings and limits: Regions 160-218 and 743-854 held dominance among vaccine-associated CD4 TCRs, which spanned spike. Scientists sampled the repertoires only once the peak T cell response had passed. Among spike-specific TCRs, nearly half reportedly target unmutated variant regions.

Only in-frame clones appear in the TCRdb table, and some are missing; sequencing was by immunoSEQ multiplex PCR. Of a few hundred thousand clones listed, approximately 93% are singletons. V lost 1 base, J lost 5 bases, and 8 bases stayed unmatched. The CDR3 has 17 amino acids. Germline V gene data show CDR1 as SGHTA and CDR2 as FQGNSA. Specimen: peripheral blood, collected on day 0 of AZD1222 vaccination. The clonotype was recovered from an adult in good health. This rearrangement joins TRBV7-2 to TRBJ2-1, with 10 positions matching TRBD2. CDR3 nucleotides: TGTGCCAGCAGCTTAGAACGGCTAGCGGGAGTCGACAATGAGCAGTTCTTC. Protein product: CASSLERLAGVDNEQFF.